What follows is one TCR beta chain and its context. Produced via immunoSEQ multiplex PCR; TCRdb's table is partial and in-frame only. The listing records about 190,000 clones. The data were obtained in a study of control samples from healthy donors and cancer patients. The specimen was blood. This receptor was taken from a woman aged 25-40 years in good health.

The CDR3 spells CASSLQGMGYGYTF. In nucleotides, the CDR3 is TGTGCCAGCAGCTTACAGGGGATGGGCTATGGCTACACCTTC. The chain carries TRBV7-3 and TRBJ1-2, with a tentative D call TRBD1 (6 bases). The CDR3 has 14 amino acids. Between the trimmed V and J ends, which lost 2 bases and 4 bases, there was a span of 11 bases. Germline V gene data show CDR1 as SGHTA and CDR2 as FQGTGA.